One sample yielded the 3 T cell receptor beta chains listed below, sequenced in a study of blood T cells in healthy people across ages. Primed by a sample-barcoded 5' primer and a J-beta primer mix, a second PCR proceeded for 7 to 11 cycles. From the 5' RACE reads, TCRdb called clonotypes with MiXCR, one entry per CDR3 protein. The sample has fewer than 800,000 distinct CDR3 sequences, around 25% seen once. This sample was also put to use in a study of T cells of mothers and their children.

Sequencing input: blood. All receptors derive from a boy aged 5-17 years in good health.

The chain is built from TRBV15 and TRBJ2-3, with 9 bases that match TRBD2. The CDR3 covers 17 residues. CDR1 and CDR2 from the germline V gene are LNHNV and YYDKDF (reference sequence). The ends lost 0 bases at V and 4 bases at J; junction bases unmatched: 8. CDR3 in DNA: TGTGCCACCAGCAGAGAAAGGCGGGGGGGCCTGGCAGATACGCAGTATTTT. Protein: CATSRERRGGLADTQYF.

This clonotype was seen more than once but under ten times. This chain uses TRBV7-8 with TRBJ2-2; D may correspond to TRBD1 or TRBD2 (6 bases each). This CDR3 region has 15 residues. The ends were cut back, 7 bases at V and 6 bases at J, with 18 bases in the middle. CDR1 SGHVS and CDR2 FQNEAQ come from the germline V gene. CDR3 protein: CASTKEGQISGELFF. The CDR3 nucleotides read TGTGCCAGCACAAAGGAGGGACAAATATCCGGGGAGCTGTTTTTT.

This clonotype came up a few times. The V call is TRBV28, the J call TRBJ2-7; possible D gene TRBD1, 7 bases. Trimming left V 3 bases short and J 5 bases short, with 17 bases between. CDR1 and CDR2 (germline): MDHEN, SYDVKM. The CDR3 is 15 residues long. CDR3 residues: CASSLPGGTAHEQYF. CDR3 nucleotide sequence: TGTGCCAGCAGTTTGCCGGGCGGGACAGCACACGAGCAGTACTTC.